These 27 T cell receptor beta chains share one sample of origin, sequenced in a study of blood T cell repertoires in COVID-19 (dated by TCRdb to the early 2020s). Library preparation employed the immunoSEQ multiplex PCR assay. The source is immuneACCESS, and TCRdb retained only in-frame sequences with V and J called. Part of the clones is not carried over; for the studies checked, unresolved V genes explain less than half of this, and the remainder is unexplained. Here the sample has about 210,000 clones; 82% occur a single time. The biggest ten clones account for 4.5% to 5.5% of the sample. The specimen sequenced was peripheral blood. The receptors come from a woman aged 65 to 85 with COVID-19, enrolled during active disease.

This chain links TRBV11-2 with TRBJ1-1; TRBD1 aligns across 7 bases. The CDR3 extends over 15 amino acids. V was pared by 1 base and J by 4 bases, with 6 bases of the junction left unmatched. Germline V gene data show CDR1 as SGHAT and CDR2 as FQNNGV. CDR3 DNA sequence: TGTGCCAGCAGCTTAGCGACAGGGTCTCCCACTGAAGCTTTCTTT. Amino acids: CASSLATGSPTEAFF.

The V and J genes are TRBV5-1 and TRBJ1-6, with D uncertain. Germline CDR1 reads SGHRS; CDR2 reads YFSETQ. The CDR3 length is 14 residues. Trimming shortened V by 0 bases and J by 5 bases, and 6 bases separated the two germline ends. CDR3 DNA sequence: TGCGCCAGCAGCTTGGTAGGAGATAATTCACCCCTCCACTTT. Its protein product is CASSLVGDNSPLHF.

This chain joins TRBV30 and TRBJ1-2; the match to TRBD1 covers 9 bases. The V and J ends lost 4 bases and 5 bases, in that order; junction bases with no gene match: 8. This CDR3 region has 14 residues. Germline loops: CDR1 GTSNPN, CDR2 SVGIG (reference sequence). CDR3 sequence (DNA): TGTGCCTGGAAGAGACGGGACAGGGTTTATGGCTACACCTTC. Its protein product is CAWKRRDRVYGYTF.

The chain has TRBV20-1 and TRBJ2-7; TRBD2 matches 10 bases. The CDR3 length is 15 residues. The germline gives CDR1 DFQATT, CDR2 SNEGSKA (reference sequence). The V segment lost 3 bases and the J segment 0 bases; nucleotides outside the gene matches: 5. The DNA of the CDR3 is TGCAGTGCTAGTACTCCTAGCGGGAGCTCCTACGAGCAGTACTTC. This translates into CSASTPSGSSYEQYF.

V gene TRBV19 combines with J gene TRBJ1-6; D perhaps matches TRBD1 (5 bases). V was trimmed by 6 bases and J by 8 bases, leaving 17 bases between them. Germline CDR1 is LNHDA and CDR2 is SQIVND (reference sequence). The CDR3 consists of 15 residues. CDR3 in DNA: TGTGCCAGTAGCATCCTCGACTGGGGGGATTCACCCCTCCACTTT. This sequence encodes CASSILDWGDSPLHF.

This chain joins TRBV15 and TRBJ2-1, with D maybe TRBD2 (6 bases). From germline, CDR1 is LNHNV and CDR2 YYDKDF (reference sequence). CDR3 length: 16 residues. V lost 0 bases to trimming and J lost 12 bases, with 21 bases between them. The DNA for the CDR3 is TGTGCCACCAGCAGAGATATAGCGGATCACAATGATGCGCAGTTCTTC. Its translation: CATSRDIADHNDAQFF.

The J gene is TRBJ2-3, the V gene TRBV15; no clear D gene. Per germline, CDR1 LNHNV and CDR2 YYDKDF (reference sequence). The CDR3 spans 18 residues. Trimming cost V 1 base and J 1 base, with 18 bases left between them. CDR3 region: CATSRGTTPGPRTDTQYF. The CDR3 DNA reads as TGTGCCACCAGCAGAGGAACTACCCCTGGCCCACGCACAGATACGCAGTATTTT.

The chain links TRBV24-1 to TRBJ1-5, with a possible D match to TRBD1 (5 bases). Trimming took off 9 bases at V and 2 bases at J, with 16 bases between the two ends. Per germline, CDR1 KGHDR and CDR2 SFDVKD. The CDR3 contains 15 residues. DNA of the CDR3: TGTGCCACCGGGGGGAGGGGTAATGGCAATCAGCCCCAGCATTTT. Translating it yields CATGGRGNGNQPQHF.

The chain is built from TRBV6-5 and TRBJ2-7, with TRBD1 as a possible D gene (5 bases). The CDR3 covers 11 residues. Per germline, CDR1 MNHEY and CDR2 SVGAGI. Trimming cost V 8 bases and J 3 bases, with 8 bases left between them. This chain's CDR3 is CASAGFYEQYF. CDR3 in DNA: TGTGCCAGCGCAGGGTTCTACGAGCAGTACTTC.

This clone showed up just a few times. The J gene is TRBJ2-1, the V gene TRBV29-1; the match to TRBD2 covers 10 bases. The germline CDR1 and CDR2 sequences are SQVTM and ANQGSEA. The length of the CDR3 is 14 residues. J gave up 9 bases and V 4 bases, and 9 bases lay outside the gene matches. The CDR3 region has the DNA TGCAGCGTTGGAGTAGCGGGAGGAGGGGCTGAGCAGTTCTTC. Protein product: CSVGVAGGGAEQFF.

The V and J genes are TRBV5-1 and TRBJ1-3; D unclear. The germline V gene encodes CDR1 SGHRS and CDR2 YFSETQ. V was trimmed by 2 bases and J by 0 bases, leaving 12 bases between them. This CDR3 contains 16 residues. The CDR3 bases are TGCGCCAGCAGCTTTGTTCCAGTCGTCTCTGGAAACACCATATATTTT. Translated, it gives CASSFVPVVSGNTIYF.

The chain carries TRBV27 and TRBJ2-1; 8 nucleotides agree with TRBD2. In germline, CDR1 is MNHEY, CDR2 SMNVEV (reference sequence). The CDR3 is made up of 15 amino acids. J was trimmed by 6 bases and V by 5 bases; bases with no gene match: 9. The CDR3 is CASSRPGRASNEQFF. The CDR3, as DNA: TGTGCCAGCAGTCGCCCCGGGAGGGCCTCCAATGAGCAGTTCTTC.

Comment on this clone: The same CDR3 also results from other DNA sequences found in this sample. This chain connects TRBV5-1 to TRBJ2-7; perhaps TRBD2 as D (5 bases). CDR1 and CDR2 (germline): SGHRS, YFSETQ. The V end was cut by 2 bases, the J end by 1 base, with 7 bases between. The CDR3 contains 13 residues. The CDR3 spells CASSFPGSYEQYF. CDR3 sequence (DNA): TGCGCCAGCAGCTTTCCGGGGTCCTACGAGCAGTACTTC.

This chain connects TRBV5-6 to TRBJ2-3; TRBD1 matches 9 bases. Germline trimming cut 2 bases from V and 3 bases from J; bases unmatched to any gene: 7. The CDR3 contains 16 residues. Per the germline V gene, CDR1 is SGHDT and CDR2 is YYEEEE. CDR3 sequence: CASSFWDRVFTDTQYF. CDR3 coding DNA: TGTGCCAGCAGCTTTTGGGACAGGGTATTTACAGATACGCAGTATTTT.

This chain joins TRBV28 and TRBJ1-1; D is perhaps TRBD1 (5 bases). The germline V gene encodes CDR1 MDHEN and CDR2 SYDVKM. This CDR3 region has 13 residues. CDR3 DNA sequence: TGTTCAACCGGACAAGGGTTGGTTGCTGAAGCTTTCTTT. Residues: CSTGQGLVAEAFF.

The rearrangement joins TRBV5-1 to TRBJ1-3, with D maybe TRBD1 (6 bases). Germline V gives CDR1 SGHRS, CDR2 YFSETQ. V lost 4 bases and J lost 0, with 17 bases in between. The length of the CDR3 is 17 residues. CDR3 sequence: CASSHRTDRASGNTIYF. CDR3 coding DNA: TGCGCCAGCAGCCACCGAACGGACAGAGCCTCTGGAAACACCATATATTTT. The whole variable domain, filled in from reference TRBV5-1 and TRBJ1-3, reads KAGVTQTPRYLIKTRGQQVTLSCSPISGHRSVSWYQQTPGQGLQFLFEYFSETQRNKGNFPGRFSGRQFSNSRSEMNVSTLELGDSALYLCASSHRTDRASGNTIYFGEGSWLTVV.

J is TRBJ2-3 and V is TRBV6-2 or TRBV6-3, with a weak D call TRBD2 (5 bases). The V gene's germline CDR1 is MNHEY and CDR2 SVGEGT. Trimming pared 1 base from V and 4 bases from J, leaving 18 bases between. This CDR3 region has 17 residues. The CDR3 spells CASSYFGRDISPDTQYF. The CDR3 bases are TGTGCCAGCAGTTACTTCGGCCGGGATATTTCCCCAGATACGCAGTATTTT.

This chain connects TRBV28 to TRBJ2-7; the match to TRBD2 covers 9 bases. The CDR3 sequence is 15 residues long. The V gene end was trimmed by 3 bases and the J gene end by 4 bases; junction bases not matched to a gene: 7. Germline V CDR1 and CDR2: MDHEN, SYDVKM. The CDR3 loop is CASSFGLAISYEQYF. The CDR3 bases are TGTGCCAGCAGTTTCGGACTAGCGATCAGTTACGAGCAGTACTTC.

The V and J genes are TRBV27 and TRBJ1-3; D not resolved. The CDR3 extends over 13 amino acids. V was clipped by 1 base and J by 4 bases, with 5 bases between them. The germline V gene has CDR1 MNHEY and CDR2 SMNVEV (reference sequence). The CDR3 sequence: CASSLWAGNTIYF. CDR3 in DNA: TGTGCCAGCAGTTTATGGGCCGGAAACACCATATATTTT.

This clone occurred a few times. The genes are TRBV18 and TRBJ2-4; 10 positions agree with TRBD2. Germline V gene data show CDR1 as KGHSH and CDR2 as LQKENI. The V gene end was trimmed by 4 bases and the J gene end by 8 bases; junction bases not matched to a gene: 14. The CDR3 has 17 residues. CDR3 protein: CASSLDARASGSDIQYF. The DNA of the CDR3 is TGTGCCAGCTCACTCGACGCGCGGGCTAGCGGGAGTGACATTCAGTACTTC. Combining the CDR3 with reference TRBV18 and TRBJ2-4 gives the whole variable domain NAGVMQNPRHLVRRRGQEARLRCSPMKGHSHVYWYRQLPEEGLKFMVYLQKENIIDESGMPKERFSAEFPKEGPSILRIQQVVRGDSAAYFCASSLDARASGSDIQYFGAGTRLSVL.

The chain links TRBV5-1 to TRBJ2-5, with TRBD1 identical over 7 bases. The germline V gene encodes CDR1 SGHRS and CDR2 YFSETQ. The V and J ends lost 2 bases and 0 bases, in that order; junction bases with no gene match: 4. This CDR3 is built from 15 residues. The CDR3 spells CASSLGTENQETQYF. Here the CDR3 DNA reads TGCGCCAGCAGCTTAGGGACAGAAAACCAAGAGACCCAGTACTTC.

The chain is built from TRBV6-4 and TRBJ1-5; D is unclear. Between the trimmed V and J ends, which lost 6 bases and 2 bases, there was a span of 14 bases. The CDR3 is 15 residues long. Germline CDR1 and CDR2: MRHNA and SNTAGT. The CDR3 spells CASSLEAGGNQPQHF. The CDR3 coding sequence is TGTGCCAGCAGCTTGGAAGCAGGCGGCAATCAGCCCCAGCATTTT.

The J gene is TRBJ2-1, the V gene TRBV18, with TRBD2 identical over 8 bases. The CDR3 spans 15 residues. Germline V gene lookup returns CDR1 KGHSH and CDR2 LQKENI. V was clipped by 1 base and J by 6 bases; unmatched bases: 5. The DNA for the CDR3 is TGTGCCAGCTCACCACTCCGGGAGGGGAGCAATGAGCAGTTCTTC. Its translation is CASSPLREGSNEQFF.

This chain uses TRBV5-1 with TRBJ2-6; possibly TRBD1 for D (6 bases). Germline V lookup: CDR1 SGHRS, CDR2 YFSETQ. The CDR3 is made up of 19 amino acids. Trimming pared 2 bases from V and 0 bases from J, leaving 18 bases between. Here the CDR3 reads CASSLLARGVASGANVLTF. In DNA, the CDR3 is TGCGCCAGCAGCTTATTGGCCAGGGGAGTAGCCTCTGGGGCCAACGTCCTGACTTTC.

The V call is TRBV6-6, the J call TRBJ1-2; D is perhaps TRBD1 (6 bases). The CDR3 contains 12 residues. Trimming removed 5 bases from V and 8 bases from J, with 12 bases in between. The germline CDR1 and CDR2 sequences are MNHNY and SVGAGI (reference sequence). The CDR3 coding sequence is TGTGCCAGCAGTGAGGACAGACGAGGCTACACCTTC. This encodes CASSEDRRGYTF.

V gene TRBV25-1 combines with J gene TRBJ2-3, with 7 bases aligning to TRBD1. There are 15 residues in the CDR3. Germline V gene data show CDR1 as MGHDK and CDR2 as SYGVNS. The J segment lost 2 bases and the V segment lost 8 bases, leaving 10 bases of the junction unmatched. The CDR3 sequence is CASAPGQTITDTQYF. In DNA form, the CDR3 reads TGTGCCAGCGCCCCGGGACAGACCATCACAGATACGCAGTATTTT.

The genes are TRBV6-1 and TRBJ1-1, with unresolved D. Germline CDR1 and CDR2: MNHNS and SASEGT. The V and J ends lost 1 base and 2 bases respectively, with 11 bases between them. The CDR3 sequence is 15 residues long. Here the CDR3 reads CASSEGVGSNTEAFF. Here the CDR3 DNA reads TGTGCCAGCAGTGAAGGAGTAGGGAGCAACACTGAAGCTTTCTTT.